Each of the 9 T cell receptor beta chains below was sequenced from the same sample in a study of blood T cell repertoires in COVID-19. TCRdb keeps only in-frame clones here, not all; method: immunoSEQ multiplex PCR. The sample yields some 64,000 clones, roughly 70% seen once. The specimen was PBMCs or T cells enriched from blood (not recorded which). The receptors were sampled from a woman in her sixties or seventies who had been exposed to COVID-19.

J is TRBJ1-2 and V is TRBV29-1; 10 bases map to TRBD1. In germline, CDR1 is SQVTM, CDR2 ANQGSEA. This CDR3 is built from 16 residues. Trimming removed 5 bases from V and 4 bases from J; junction bases left unmatched: 13. DNA of the CDR3: TGCAGCGTTCTAGTCCACCGGGACAGGGGAGGCTATGGCTACACCTTC. Translated: CSVLVHRDRGGYGYTF.

This CDR3 is CATSPTGGAETQYF. The CDR3 nucleotides are TGTGCCACCAGCCCGACAGGGGGCGCGGAGACCCAGTACTTC. The chain employs TRBV15 and TRBJ2-5, with TRBD1 matching over 10 bases. CDR1 is LNHNV and CDR2 is YYDKDF in the germline V gene (reference sequence). With 5 bases clipped from V and 5 bases from J, the junction kept 5 bases outside the gene matches. The CDR3 contains 14 residues.

This chain joins TRBV30 and TRBJ1-3, with D hard to call. The CDR3 consists of 13 residues. V was clipped by 4 bases and J by 6 bases, with 13 bases between them. In germline, CDR1 is GTSNPN, CDR2 SVGIG (reference sequence). The CDR3 DNA sequence: TGTGCCTGGAACCTCGGCGGGGAAAACACCATATATTTT. Residues: CAWNLGGENTIYF.

The chain employs TRBV7-2 and TRBJ2-1; 10 bases are shared with TRBD2. Per the germline V gene, CDR1 is SGHTA and CDR2 is FQGNSA. The CDR3 totals 14 residues. V lost 3 bases and J lost 8; bases outside the gene matches: 4. For the CDR3, the DNA is TGTGCCAGCAGCTTGGGACTAGCGTTAGATGAGCAGTTCTTC. Translating it yields CASSLGLALDEQFF. Using reference TRBV7-2 and TRBJ2-1 for the parts outside the CDR3, the full variable domain is GAGVSQSPSNKVTEKGKDVELRCDPISGHTALYWYRQSLGQGLEFLIYFQGNSAPDKSGLPSDRFSAERTGGSVSTLTIQRTQQEDSAVYLCASSLGLALDEQFFGPGTRLTVL.

Many counts were recorded for this clone. The chain recombines TRBV24-1 with TRBJ2-2, with 9 nucleotides matching TRBD1. The germline gives CDR1 KGHDR, CDR2 SFDVKD. V gave up 7 bases and J gave up 1 base; unmatched junction bases: 12. The CDR3 sequence is 18 residues long. CDR3 DNA sequence: TGTGCCACCAGCCCCAGAAGAGGGACAGGGAAGAACACCGGGGAGCTGTTTTTT. This encodes CATSPRRGTGKNTGELFF.

This chain uses TRBV7-9 with TRBJ2-5, with TRBD2 identical over 9 bases. Germline values: CDR1 SEHNR, CDR2 FQNEAQ (reference sequence). The J segment lost 5 bases and the V segment lost 6 bases, leaving 7 bases of the junction unmatched. The CDR3 consists of 14 residues. The CDR3 loop reads CASSSGLAWETQYF. In nucleotides, the CDR3 is TGTGCCAGCAGTTCCGGACTAGCGTGGGAGACCCAGTACTTC. The full variable domain, its missing parts supplied by reference TRBV7-9 and TRBJ2-5, is DTGVSQNPRHKITKRGQNVTFRCDPISEHNRLYWYRQTLGQGPEFLTYFQNEAQLEKSRLLSDRFSAERPKGSFSTLEIQRTEQGDSAMYLCASSSGLAWETQYFGPGTRLLVL.

A single count supports this clone. The J gene is TRBJ1-1, the V gene TRBV28; D is possibly TRBD1 (5 bases). The germline V gene encodes CDR1 MDHEN and CDR2 SYDVKM. The CDR3 covers 14 residues. V lost 7 bases and J 1 base, leaving 13 bases between the germline ends. In DNA, the CDR3 is TGTGCCAGCACTATTGACAGAACGAACACTGAAGCTTTCTTT. Translation: CASTIDRTNTEAFF.

This clone was recorded only once. This chain joins TRBV15 and TRBJ2-4, with 8 bases that match TRBD2. The J segment lost 6 bases and the V segment lost 1 base, leaving 5 bases of the junction unmatched. From germline, CDR1 is LNHNV and CDR2 YYDKDF (reference sequence). The CDR3 totals 15 residues. The DNA for the CDR3 is TGTGCCACCAGCAGAGTTACCAGCGGGAGAAACATTCAGTACTTC. It is translated as CATSRVTSGRNIQYF.

This clone was observed once. The V gene is TRBV21-1, the J gene TRBJ2-5; TRBD2, the table's D call, lacks a check against the DNA. TRBV21-1 is a recognized pseudogene. The CDR3 loop spans 17 amino acids. Here the CDR3 reads CASSKGLERSYQETQYF. DNA for the CDR3: TGTGCCAGCAGCAAGGGTTTAGAGCGTTCGTACCAAGAGACCCAGTACTTC.